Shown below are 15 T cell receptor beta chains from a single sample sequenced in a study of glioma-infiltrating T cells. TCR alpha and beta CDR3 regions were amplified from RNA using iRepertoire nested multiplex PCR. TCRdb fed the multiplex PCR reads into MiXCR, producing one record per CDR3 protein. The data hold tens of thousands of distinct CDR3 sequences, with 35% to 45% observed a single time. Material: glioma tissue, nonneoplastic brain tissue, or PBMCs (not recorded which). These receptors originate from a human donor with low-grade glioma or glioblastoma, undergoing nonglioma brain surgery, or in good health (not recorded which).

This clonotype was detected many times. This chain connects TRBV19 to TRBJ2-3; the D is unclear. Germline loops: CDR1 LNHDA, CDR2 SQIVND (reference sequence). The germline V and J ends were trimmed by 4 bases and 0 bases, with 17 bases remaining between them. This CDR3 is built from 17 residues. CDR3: CASSSRGRSTSTDTQYF. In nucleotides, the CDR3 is TGTGCCAGTAGTAGCCGAGGACGGAGTACTAGCACAGATACGCAGTATTTT.

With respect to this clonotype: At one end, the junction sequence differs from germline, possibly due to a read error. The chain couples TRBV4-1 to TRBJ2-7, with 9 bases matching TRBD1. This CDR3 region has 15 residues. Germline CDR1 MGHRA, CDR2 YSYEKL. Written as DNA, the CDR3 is TGTGCCAGCACACGCGACCGGGACAGGGATTACGAGCAGTACTTC. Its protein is CASTRDRDRDYEQYF.

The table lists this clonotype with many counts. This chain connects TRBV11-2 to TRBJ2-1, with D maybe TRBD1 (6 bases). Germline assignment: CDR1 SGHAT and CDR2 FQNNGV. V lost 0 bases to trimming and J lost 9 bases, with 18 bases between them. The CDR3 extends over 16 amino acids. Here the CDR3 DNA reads TGTGCCAGCAGCTTAGAACCTTACGCAGGGGCTAGTGAGCAGTTCTTC. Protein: CASSLEPYAGASEQFF.

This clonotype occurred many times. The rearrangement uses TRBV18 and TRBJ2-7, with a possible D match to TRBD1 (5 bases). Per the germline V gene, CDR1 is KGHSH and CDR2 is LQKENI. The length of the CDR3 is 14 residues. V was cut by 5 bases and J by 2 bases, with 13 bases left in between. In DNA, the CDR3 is TGTGCCAGCTCAATGGCAGGGTTTACCTACGAGCAGTACTTC. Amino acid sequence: CASSMAGFTYEQYF.

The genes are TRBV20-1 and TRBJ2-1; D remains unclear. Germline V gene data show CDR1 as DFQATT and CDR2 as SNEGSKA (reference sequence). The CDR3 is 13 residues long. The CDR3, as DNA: TGCAGCGCGAACCGGGCCGGCCGATACGAGCAGTTCTTC. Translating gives CSANRAGRYEQFF.

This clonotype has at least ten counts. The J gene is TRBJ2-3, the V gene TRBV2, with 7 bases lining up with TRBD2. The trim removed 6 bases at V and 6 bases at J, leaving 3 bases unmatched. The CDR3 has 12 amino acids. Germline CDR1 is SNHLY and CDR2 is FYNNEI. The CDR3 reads CASRRESDTQYF. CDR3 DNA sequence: TGTGCCAGCAGGCGGGAGTCGGATACGCAGTATTTT.

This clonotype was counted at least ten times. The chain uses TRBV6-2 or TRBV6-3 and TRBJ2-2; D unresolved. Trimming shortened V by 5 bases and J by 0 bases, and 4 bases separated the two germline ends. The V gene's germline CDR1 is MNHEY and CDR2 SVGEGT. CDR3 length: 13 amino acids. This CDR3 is CASSPTNTGELFF. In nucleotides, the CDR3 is TGTGCCAGCAGTCCGACGAACACCGGGGAGCTGTTTTTT.

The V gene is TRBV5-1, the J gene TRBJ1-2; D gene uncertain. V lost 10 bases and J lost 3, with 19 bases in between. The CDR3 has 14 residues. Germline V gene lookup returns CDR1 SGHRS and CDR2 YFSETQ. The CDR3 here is CAGGLAGGDYGYTF. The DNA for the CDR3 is TGCGCCGGCGGCTTGGCCGGCGGAGACTATGGCTACACCTTC.

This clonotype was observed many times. DNA for the CDR3: TGCAGTGCCACGGGGGGGGCGCGTGGCTACACCTTC. It yields the protein CSATGGARGYTF. The chain is built from TRBV20-1 and TRBJ1-2, with D possibly TRBD1 on 6 matching bases. V was pared by 6 bases and J by 7 bases, with 15 bases between. Germline V gene sequence: CDR1 DFQATT, CDR2 SNEGSKA (reference sequence). The CDR3 has 12 amino acids.

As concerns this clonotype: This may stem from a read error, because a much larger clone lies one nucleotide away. The CDR3 is CASSQDVGAGGYQGTQYF. In nucleotides, the CDR3 is TGCGCCAGCAGCCAAGATGTTGGGGCGGGGGGATACCAAGGGACCCAGTACTTC. J is TRBJ2-5 and V is TRBV4-1; 8 bases fit TRBD2. The CDR3 contains 18 residues. CDR1 MGHRA and CDR2 YSYEKL come from the germline V gene.

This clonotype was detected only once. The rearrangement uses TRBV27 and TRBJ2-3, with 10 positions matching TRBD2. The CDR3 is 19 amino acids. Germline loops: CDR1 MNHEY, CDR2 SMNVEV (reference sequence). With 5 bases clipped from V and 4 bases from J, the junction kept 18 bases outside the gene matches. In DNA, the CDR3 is TGTGCCAGCAGTCCCCGGACACCATACAGCGGGAGGGCAGCAGATACGCAGTATTTT. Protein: CASSPRTPYSGRAADTQYF.

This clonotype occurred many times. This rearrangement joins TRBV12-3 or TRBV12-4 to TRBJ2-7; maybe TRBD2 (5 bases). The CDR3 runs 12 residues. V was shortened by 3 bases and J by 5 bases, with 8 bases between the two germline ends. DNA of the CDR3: TGTGCCAGCAGTTTTTGGCGGGACGAGCAGTACTTC. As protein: CASSFWRDEQYF.

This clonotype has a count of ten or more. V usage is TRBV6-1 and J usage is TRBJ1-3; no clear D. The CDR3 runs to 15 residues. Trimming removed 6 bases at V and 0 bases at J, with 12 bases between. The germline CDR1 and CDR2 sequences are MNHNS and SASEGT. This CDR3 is CASRSRLSSGNTIYF. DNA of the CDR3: TGTGCCAGCAGAAGCAGGTTAAGCTCTGGAAACACCATATATTTT.

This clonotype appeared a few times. For the CDR3, the DNA is TGTGCCAGCAGCTACACTGGAGGTCAGTTCTTC. It specifies CASSYTGGQFF. The V call is TRBV7-2, the J call TRBJ2-1; weak D call: TRBD2 (5 bases). This CDR3 has 11 amino acids. The germline V gene encodes CDR1 SGHTA and CDR2 FQGNSA. Trimming shortened V by 4 bases and J by 13 bases, and 11 bases separated the two germline ends.

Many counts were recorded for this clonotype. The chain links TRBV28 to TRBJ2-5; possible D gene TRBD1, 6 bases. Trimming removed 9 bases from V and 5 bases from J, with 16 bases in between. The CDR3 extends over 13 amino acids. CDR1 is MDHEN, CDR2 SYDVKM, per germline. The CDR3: CASVLTGQETQYF. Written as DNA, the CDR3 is TGTGCCAGTGTACTAACAGGACAGGAGACCCAGTACTTC.